This passage covers 25 T cell receptor beta chains from one sample sequenced in a study of long-term antiretroviral therapy in people with HIV (dated by TCRdb to between 2021 and 2024). The immunoSEQ hsTCRB v3.0 assay was used at survey level resolution to sequence the TRB variable region. TCRdb mirrors the immuneACCESS table, restricted to in-frame sequences. Some clones are absent from its copies; in checked studies, under half trace to an unresolved V gene, and the reason for the others is unknown. Recorded for this sample are some 22,000 clones; 79% of them occurred a single time. The top ten clonotypes cover about 8.4% of the sample. Sequenced material: unsorted PBMCs, taken 4.1 years after starting antiretroviral therapy. These TCRs come from a woman aged 40 to 55 with HIV.

The CDR3 loop is CASSPPGQGTAGANVLTF. The CDR3 bases are TGTGCCAGCAGTCCACCGGGACAGGGAACGGCTGGGGCCAACGTCCTGACTTTC. The V call is TRBV27, the J call TRBJ2-6; the match to TRBD1 covers 9 bases. The CDR3 sequence is 18 residues long. The ends lost 5 bases at V and 2 bases at J; junction bases unmatched: 10. Germline V CDR1 and CDR2: MNHEY, SMNVEV (reference sequence).

V usage is TRBV10-2 and J usage is TRBJ2-5; D is perhaps TRBD2 (5 bases). CDR1 and CDR2 from the germline V gene are WSHSY and SAAADI. There are 17 residues in the CDR3. With 2 bases removed from V and 5 bases from J, the gap between germline ends came to 21 bases. In nucleotides, the CDR3 is TGCGCCAGCAGTGAGGCAACCCTAGCCGCCGCACCGGAGACCCAGTACTTC. The encoded protein is CASSEATLAAAPETQYF.

The chain combines TRBV4-2 with TRBJ2-1; 11 nucleotides line up with TRBD2. Germline CDR1 LGHNA, CDR2 YNFKEQ. Trimming at V came to 3 bases and at J to 8 bases, leaving 6 bases not matched to a gene. The CDR3 is 15 amino acids. The CDR3 is CASSQLAGGGDEQFF. CDR3 DNA: TGTGCCAGCAGCCAGCTAGCGGGGGGCGGGGATGAGCAGTTCTTC.

This chain connects TRBV5-4 to TRBJ2-5; TRBD2 aligns across 8 bases. The V gene end was trimmed by 3 bases and the J gene end by 2 bases; junction bases not matched to a gene: 9. Germline V gene data show CDR1 as SGHNT and CDR2 as YYREEE (reference sequence). The CDR3 consists of 16 residues. In DNA, the CDR3 is TGTGCCAGCAGCTCCTATGGGGCGGGGGGACAAGAGACCCAGTACTTC. It yields the protein CASSSYGAGGQETQYF.

CDR3 nucleotides: TGTGCCAGCAGCTTAGAAGGAGTATCCTTCTATGGCTACACCTTC. Its protein is CASSLEGVSFYGYTF. V usage is TRBV7-9 and J usage is TRBJ1-2; D remains ambiguous. With 1 base removed from V and 4 bases from J, the gap between germline ends came to 13 bases. The V gene's germline CDR1 is SEHNR and CDR2 FQNEAQ (reference sequence). The CDR3 has 15 amino acids.

The gene calls are TRBV27 and TRBJ1-5; D not certain. Looked up from germline, CDR1 is MNHEY and CDR2 is SMNVEV (reference sequence). Trimming took 3 bases from V and 1 from J, leaving 4 bases between them. The CDR3 has 13 residues. CDR3 in DNA: TGTGCCAGCAGTTTGGTCAGCAATCAGCCCCAGCATTTT. Protein product: CASSLVSNQPQHF.

The chain joins TRBV27 to TRBJ2-3, with D unclear. There are 11 residues in the CDR3. The germline gives CDR1 MNHEY, CDR2 SMNVEV (reference sequence). V was shortened by 5 bases and J by 0 bases, with 0 bases between the two germline ends. In DNA form, the CDR3 reads TGTGCCAGCAGTAGCACAGATACGCAGTATTTT. Translating it yields CASSSTDTQYF.

The V call is TRBV19, the J call TRBJ2-2; maybe TRBD1 (5 bases). The ends were cut back, 5 bases at V and 0 bases at J, with 7 bases in the middle. The germline CDR1 and CDR2 sequences are LNHDA and SQIVND (reference sequence). This CDR3 is 14 amino acids long. The CDR3 sequence: CASSQDTNTGELFF. The DNA of the CDR3 is TGTGCCAGTAGTCAGGACACGAACACCGGGGAGCTGTTTTTT.

Here the CDR3 DNA reads TGTGCCAGCAGCTTAAAACAGCCGGGACGCAACGAGCAGTACTTC. It translates to CASSLKQPGRNEQYF. This chain uses TRBV7-2 with TRBJ2-7; D might be TRBD1 or TRBD2, each matching 5 bases. Trimming removed 2 bases at V and 5 bases at J, with 16 bases between. From germline, CDR1 is SGHTA and CDR2 FQGNSA. This CDR3 spans 15 amino acids.

J is TRBJ2-1 and V is TRBV5-1; tentative D call: TRBD2 (7 bases). The CDR3 contains 16 residues. With 4 bases removed from V and 0 bases from J, the gap between germline ends came to 14 bases. Per germline, CDR1 SGHRS and CDR2 YFSETQ. DNA for the CDR3: TGCGCCAGCAGCCCCGGGGGGCGGGGCTCCTACAATGAGCAGTTCTTC. This gives the protein CASSPGGRGSYNEQFF.

The CDR3 reads CASSQQAQVNIQYF. The CDR3 region has the DNA TGTGCCAGCAGTCAACAGGCCCAAGTAAACATTCAGTACTTC. V gene TRBV27 combines with J gene TRBJ2-4; maybe TRBD1 (5 bases). Trimming removed 5 bases at V and 6 bases at J, with 14 bases between. Germline CDR1 is MNHEY and CDR2 is SMNVEV (reference sequence). The CDR3 has 14 residues.

This chain joins TRBV29-1 and TRBJ2-3; either TRBD1 or TRBD2 may fit D (5 bases each). CDR3 size: 15 residues. CDR1 SQVTM and CDR2 ANQGSEA come from the germline V gene. Trimming shortened V by 4 bases and J by 3 bases, and 17 bases separated the two germline ends. CDR3 sequence reads: CSVGGGEPATDTQYF. The CDR3 DNA follows: TGCAGCGTTGGTGGGGGAGAACCGGCAACAGATACGCAGTATTTT.

V is TRBV19 and J is TRBJ1-5; weak D call: TRBD1 (6 bases). V was shortened by 7 bases and J by 6 bases, with 16 bases between the two germline ends. CDR3 length equals 14 residues. Germline-derived CDR1 and CDR2 are LNHDA and SQIVND (reference sequence). Written as DNA, the CDR3 is TGTGCCAGTATCCCGGGGGGGCCGGGTCAGCCCCAGCATTTT. It is translated as CASIPGGPGQPQHF.

The J gene is TRBJ1-1, the V gene TRBV30; no definite D call. Between the trimmed V and J ends, which lost 3 bases and 2 bases, there was a span of 10 bases. Germline CDR1 reads GTSNPN; CDR2 reads SVGIG (reference sequence). The CDR3 has 13 residues. The CDR3 DNA reads as TGTGCCTGGAGCGCGGGTGGAAACACTGAAGCTTTCTTT. Translating it yields CAWSAGGNTEAFF.

The rearrangement joins TRBV4-1 to TRBJ1-3, with 7 bases identical to TRBD1. This CDR3 region has 15 residues. Per the germline V gene, CDR1 is MGHRA and CDR2 is YSYEKL. With 3 bases clipped from V and 8 bases from J, the junction kept 10 bases outside the gene matches. The CDR3 DNA is TGCGCCAGCAGCCAGGGGACAGTGGCTAAAGACACCATATATTTT. It codes for CASSQGTVAKDTIYF.

The gene calls are TRBV15 and TRBJ1-4; D not resolved. The ends were cut back, 1 base at V and 8 bases at J, with 14 bases in the middle. Per germline, CDR1 LNHNV and CDR2 YYDKDF (reference sequence). CDR3 size: 15 residues. CDR3 region: CATSRVDEYEEKLFF. Written as DNA, the CDR3 is TGTGCCACCAGCAGAGTCGACGAGTACGAGGAAAAACTGTTTTTT.

This clone has a single count. The V call is TRBV9, the J call TRBJ1-1; D not certain. CDR1 SGDLS and CDR2 YYNGEE come from the germline V gene. The germline V and J ends were trimmed by 0 bases and 0 bases, with 9 bases remaining between them. The CDR3 contains 15 residues. CDR3 nucleotide sequence: TGTGCCAGCAGCGTAGGAGTTAAAATGAACACTGAAGCTTTCTTT. Amino acids: CASSVGVKMNTEAFF. Drawing the rest from reference TRBV9 and TRBJ1-1, the complete variable domain is DSGVTQTPKHLITATGQRVTLRCSPRSGDLSVYWYQQSLDQGLQFLIQYYNGEERAKGNILERFSAQQFPDLHSELNLSSLELGDSALYFCASSVGVKMNTEAFFGQGTRLTVV.

The rearrangement joins TRBV6-6 to TRBJ1-2; 7 nucleotides line up with TRBD1. Germline V gives CDR1 MNHNY, CDR2 SVGAGI (reference sequence). Trimming at V came to 5 bases and at J to 1 base, leaving 7 bases not matched to a gene. This CDR3 is 15 amino acids long. DNA for the CDR3: TGTGCCAGCAGTCCCATGGGACAGAGTAACTATGGCTACACCTTC. Protein sequence: CASSPMGQSNYGYTF.

Only a few counts were recorded for this clone. DNA for the CDR3: TGCGCCAGCAACCCCGAGGTTAACACCGGGGAGCTGTTTTTT. This gives the protein CASNPEVNTGELFF. This rearrangement joins TRBV5-1 to TRBJ2-2; no firm D call. Germline CDR1 is SGHRS and CDR2 is YFSETQ. This CDR3 has 14 amino acids. Trimming shortened V by 6 bases and J by 2 bases, and 11 bases separated the two germline ends.

The V call is TRBV7-2, the J call TRBJ1-1, with a possible D match to TRBD1 (5 bases). Trimming pared 5 bases from V and 10 bases from J, leaving 17 bases between. The CDR3 runs to 13 residues. CDR1 is SGHTA, CDR2 FQGNSA, per germline. CDR3 nucleotide sequence: TGTGCCAGCAGCCCCCTGCAGGGCTCGGTAGCTTTCTTT. It codes for CASSPLQGSVAFF.

The gene calls are TRBV5-6 and TRBJ2-1, with TRBD1 matching over 10 bases. Germline-derived CDR1 and CDR2 are SGHDT and YYEEEE. The ends lost 2 bases at V and 8 bases at J; junction bases unmatched: 4. This CDR3 region has 14 residues. CDR3 nucleotide sequence: TGTGCCAGCAGCTTCGGGACAGGGGTACATGAGCAGTTCTTC. It is translated as CASSFGTGVHEQFF.

The chain links TRBV5-1 to TRBJ2-3; tentatively, D is TRBD2 (6 bases). Germline lookup yields CDR1 SGHRS and CDR2 YFSETQ. This CDR3 comprises 14 residues. Between the trimmed V and J ends, which lost 1 base and 4 bases, there was a span of 10 bases. This chain's CDR3 is CASSLLAGSDTQYF. CDR3 in DNA: TGCGCCAGCAGCTTGTTGGCGGGGTCAGATACGCAGTATTTT.

The chain recombines TRBV10-2 with TRBJ2-2; no definite D call. This CDR3 comprises 10 residues. V was shortened by 8 bases and J by 9 bases, with 7 bases between the two germline ends. Germline CDR1 WSHSY, CDR2 SAAADI. CDR3 loop: CASGQRELFF. DNA for the CDR3: TGCGCCAGCGGCCAGCGGGAGCTGTTTTTT.

This chain uses TRBV27 with TRBJ1-2; the match to TRBD1 covers 8 bases. CDR3 length: 15 amino acids. Germline trimming cut 4 bases from V and 5 bases from J; bases unmatched to any gene: 9. Germline loops: CDR1 MNHEY, CDR2 SMNVEV (reference sequence). The CDR3 sequence: CASSSVDRGYYGYTF. Written as DNA, the CDR3 is TGTGCCAGCAGTTCCGTAGACAGGGGCTATTATGGCTACACCTTC.

The rearrangement joins TRBV5-1 to TRBJ2-7; D possibly uses TRBD1 or TRBD2 (5 bases each). CDR1 and CDR2 from the germline V gene are SGHRS and YFSETQ. Trimming shortened V by 3 bases and J by 3 bases, and 13 bases separated the two germline ends. The CDR3 length is 14 residues. The CDR3 sequence is CASSYTGPDYEQYF. For the CDR3, the DNA is TGCGCCAGCAGCTACACGGGACCAGACTACGAGCAGTACTTC.